Listed below are T cell receptor beta chains from one sample, sequenced in a study of CD8+ T cells in alopecia areata. Measured with immunoSEQ multiplex PCR; TCRdb has only the in-frame clones, and not every one. Of 200,000 or so clones in the sample, 40% to 55% were seen once. Sample: CD4+ T cells sorted from blood, taken at approximately week 37, from a patient treated with tofacitinib. Every receptor here comes from a human donor with alopecia areata. CDR3s include the opening cysteine and the closing phenylalanine or tryptophan. The D gene is left open where the match is weak. For some rows the clone size is stated as once, few or many, or as a class when expanded; others skip it.

cdr3_length clone_size d_call j_call v_call cdr3_nt cdr3_aa
14 - - TRBJ2-2 TRBV5-4 TGTGCCAGCAGCTTTCTAGCGACCGGCGGGGAGCTGTTTTTT CASSFLATGGELFF
10 - - TRBJ2-1 TRBV6-5 TGTGCCAGCAGTTACAATGAGCAGTTCTTC CASSYNEQFF
8 - - TRBJ2-2 TRBV7-9 TGTGCCGCCGGGGAGCTGTTTTTT CAAGELFF
17 - - TRBJ2-5 TRBV5-6 TGTGCCAGCAGCTTATCGCTCCAGGCGGGGAGCCAAGAGACCCAGTACTTC CASSLSLQAGSQETQYF
17 - TRBD2 TRBJ2-1 TRBV7-8 TGTGCCAGCAGCTTAGTTCGGGTGGGACTAGCGAACAATGAGCAGTTCTTC CASSLVRVGLANNEQFF
15 few - TRBJ2-7 TRBV7-2 TGTGCCAGCAGGCATGGGGACCGACTTCTTTACGAGCAGTACTTC CASRHGDRLLYEQYF
16 few TRBD2 TRBJ2-1 TRBV4-3 TGCGCCAGCAGCCAGGACACCGGGACTAGCGCCAATGAGCAGTTCTTC CASSQDTGTSANEQFF
14 few - TRBJ2-2 TRBV27 TGTGCCAGCAGTTTATACCCCCCCCGCGGGGAGCTGTTTTTT CASSLYPPRGELFF
14 few - TRBJ1-2 TRBV27 TGTGCCAGCAGGCCCAGGGAGGGGATGGGAGGCTACACCTTC CASRPREGMGGYTF
14 - - TRBJ2-5 TRBV9 TGTGCCAGCAGCGCTGCGGGACCCCATGGAGCCCAGTACTTC CASSAAGPHGAQYF
13 few - TRBJ2-3 TRBV11-2 TGTGCCAGCAGCTACGGACTAACAGATACGCAGTATTTT CASSYGLTDTQYF
17 - TRBD2 TRBJ2-1 TRBV5-1 TGCGCCAGCAGCTCTCAACTAGCGGGCGCATCCTACAATGAGCAGTTCTTC CASSSQLAGASYNEQFF
13 - - TRBJ2-7 TRBV5-1 TGCGCCAGCAGCTTGGGGACGGTCTACGAGCAGTACTTC CASSLGTVYEQYF
13 - - TRBJ1-2 TRBV7-2 TGTGCCAGCAGCTTCTCGTCGGTCTATGGCTACACCTTC CASSFSSVYGYTF
14 - - TRBJ2-5 TRBV19 TGTGCCAGTAGTATAATGCCTAGCGAGGAGACCCAGTACTTC CASSIMPSEETQYF
15 few - TRBJ2-3 TRBV6-5 TGTGCCAGCAGCCCGGGACTTTCTAGCACAGATACGCAGTATTTT CASSPGLSSTDTQYF
15 - TRBD2 TRBJ2-1 TRBV9 TGTGCCAGCAGCCGACTAGCGGGAAACTACAATGAGCAGTTCTTC CASSRLAGNYNEQFF
14 - - TRBJ2-1 TRBV30 TGTGCCTGGAGTTCGGTTGGCTACCAGGGTGAGCAGTTCTTC CAWSSVGYQGEQFF
15 - - TRBJ2-7 TRBV27 TGTGCCAGCAGTTTATCTCCCAGGGTCAACTACGAGCAGTACTTC CASSLSPRVNYEQYF
16 - TRBD1 TRBJ2-7 TRBV7-2 TGTGCCAGCAGTCCCCAAGCGAGGGACAGATCCTACGAGCAGTACTTC CASSPQARDRSYEQYF
14 - TRBD2 TRBJ2-5 TRBV2 TGTGCCAGCAGGGAGCGGGAGGGCCGGGAGACCCAGTACTTC CASREREGRETQYF
11 - - TRBJ2-7 TRBV5-1 TGCGCCAGCAGCCAAAACTACGAGCAGTACTTC CASSQNYEQYF
16 few - TRBJ2-3 TRBV11-2 TGTGCCAGCAGCACATACTTGGAATGGGACACAGATACGCAGTATTTT CASSTYLEWDTDTQYF
13 - TRBD1 TRBJ2-2 TRBV5-1 TGCGCCAGCAGCCTAGACAGGGCCGGGGAGCTGTTTTTT CASSLDRAGELFF
15 few TRBD2 TRBJ2-1 TRBV30 TGTGCCTGGACCCGGTGGGAGGGCCCCTACAATGAGCAGTTCTTC CAWTRWEGPYNEQFF
15 - - TRBJ2-5 TRBV4-3 TGCGCCAGCAGCCAAAAACAGGCCTTCCAAGAGACCCAGTACTTC CASSQKQAFQETQYF
12 few - TRBJ2-4 TRBV29-1 TGCAGCGTTGGTGAGGCAGGGAACATTCAGTACTTC CSVGEAGNIQYF
17 - - TRBJ2-5 TRBV7-7 TGTGCTAGCAGTCCCGGCGTGGGGCAGGGAGGTAAAGAGACCCAGTACTTC CASSPGVGQGGKETQYF
13 few - TRBJ2-5 TRBV11-2 TGTGCCAGCAGCCCTCGGCCGGGAGAGACCCAGTACTTC CASSPRPGETQYF
13 - - TRBJ2-7 TRBV30 TGTGCCTGGAGTGTACGAGGGAGCCACGAGCAGTACTTC CAWSVRGSHEQYF
14 - - TRBJ2-7 TRBV14 TGTGCCAGCTCCCCTGGCGGCCGACCCTACGAGCAGTACTTC CASSPGGRPYEQYF
15 few - TRBJ2-5 TRBV19 TGTGCCAGTAGTATAGGAGAGCTAGGCGAAGCGACCCAGTACTTC CASSIGELGEATQYF
15 - TRBD1 TRBJ1-2 TRBV18 TGTGCCAGCTCACCAACCGGGACAGGGGTCGATGGCTACACCTTC CASSPTGTGVDGYTF
14 - - TRBJ2-1 TRBV2 TGTGCCAGTGGTGGTAGCGGCGCCTACAATGAGCAGTTCTTC CASGGSGAYNEQFF
12 - - TRBJ2-1 TRBV18 TGTGCCAGCTCACCGGAGCGGAATGAGCAGTTCTTC CASSPERNEQFF
17 once TRBD2 TRBJ2-7 TRBV30 TGTGCCTGGAGTGTACGGGTTAGCGGGAGTGCGTCCTACGAGCAGTACTTC CAWSVRVSGSASYEQYF
14 few - TRBJ2-7 TRBV7-2 TGTGCCAGCACCCCGGAAGGGAGTGACTACGAGCAGTACTTC CASTPEGSDYEQYF
12 few - TRBJ1-5 TRBV25-1 TGTGCCAGCAGTGAGTGGGATCAGCCCCAGCATTTT CASSEWDQPQHF
15 few - TRBJ2-1 TRBV7-3 TGTGCCAGCAGCCTAGAGGCGGGCCCTGCGAATGAGCAGTTCTTC CASSLEAGPANEQFF
11 - - TRBJ2-7 TRBV18 TGTGCCAGCTCACCTGGGGCCGGGCAGTACTTC CASSPGAGQYF
13 - - TRBJ1-1 TRBV7-9 TGTGCCAGCAGCTTAGTTGGGGACACTGAAGCTTTCTTT CASSLVGDTEAFF
15 - - TRBJ2-3 TRBV27 TGTGCCAGCAGTCCAAACCCCGTCCCGTTGGGTACGCAGTATTTT CASSPNPVPLGTQYF
14 once - TRBJ1-1 TRBV30 TGTGCCTGGAGCGCGGGAGGTTTGAACACTGAAGCTTTCTTT CAWSAGGLNTEAFF
16 few TRBD2 TRBJ2-1 TRBV5-1 TGCGCCAGCAGCCAGACTAGCGGGAGAACTCTTGGTGAGCAGTTCTTC CASSQTSGRTLGEQFF
14 - - TRBJ1-2 TRBV30 TGTGCCTGGAGTAATCCAAGAGGGGTGGGTGGCTACACCTTC CAWSNPRGVGGYTF
16 few - TRBJ2-3 TRBV29-1 TGCAGCGTTTGGGGGGCCGGGACTCCTAGCACAGATACGCAGTATTTT CSVWGAGTPSTDTQYF
16 - TRBD2 TRBJ2-1 TRBV5-1 TGCGCCAGCAGCCCCTTAAGTAGCGGGCGAACAGATGAGCAGTTCTTC CASSPLSSGRTDEQFF
14 - - TRBJ1-2 TRBV6-6 TGTGCCAGCAGTTACTCGGCGGGGAGGTATGGCTACACCTTC CASSYSAGRYGYTF